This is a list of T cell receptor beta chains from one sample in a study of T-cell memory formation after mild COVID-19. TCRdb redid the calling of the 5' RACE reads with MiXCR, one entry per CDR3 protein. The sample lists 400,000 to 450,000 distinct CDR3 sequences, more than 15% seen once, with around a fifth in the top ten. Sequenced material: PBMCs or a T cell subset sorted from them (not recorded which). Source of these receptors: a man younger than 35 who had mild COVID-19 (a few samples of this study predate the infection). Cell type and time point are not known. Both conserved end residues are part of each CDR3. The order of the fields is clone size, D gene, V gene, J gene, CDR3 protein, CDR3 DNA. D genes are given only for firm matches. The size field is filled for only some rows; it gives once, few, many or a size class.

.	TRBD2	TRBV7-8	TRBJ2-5	CASSLEAGGHGTQYF	TGTGCCAGCAGCTTAGAAGCGGGGGGGCACGGGACCCAGTACTTC
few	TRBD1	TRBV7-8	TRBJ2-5	CASSPRWTGGKTQYF	TGTGCCAGCAGCCCCCGGTGGACAGGGGGAAAGACCCAGTACTTC
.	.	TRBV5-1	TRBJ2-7	CASSFLTGYEQYF	TGCGCCAGCAGCTTCTTGACAGGCTACGAGCAGTACTTC
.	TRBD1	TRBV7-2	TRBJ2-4	CAIKGQAGDIQYF	TGTGCCATCAAGGGACAGGCTGGGGACATTCAGTACTTC
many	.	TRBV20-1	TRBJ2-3	CSARRSTDTQYF	TGCAGTGCTAGACGTAGCACAGATACGCAGTATTTT
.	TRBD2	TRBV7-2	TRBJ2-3	CASSRWLAAAGDTQYF	TGTGCCAGCAGCCGATGGCTAGCGGCAGCGGGAGATACGCAGTATTTT
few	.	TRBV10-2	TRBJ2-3	CASKTGRSTDTQYF	TGCGCCAGCAAGACGGGACGGAGCACAGATACGCAGTATTTT
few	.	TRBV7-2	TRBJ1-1	CASSTRRVDTEAFF	TGTGCCAGCAGCACGCGTCGGGTAGACACTGAAGCTTTCTTT
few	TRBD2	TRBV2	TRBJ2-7	CASSESLLAGHLYEQYF	TGTGCCAGCAGTGAATCCTTGCTAGCGGGGCACCTATACGAGCAGTACTTC
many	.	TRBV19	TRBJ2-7	CATATGALSYEQYF	TGTGCCACCGCTACGGGGGCCCTTTCCTACGAGCAGTACTTC
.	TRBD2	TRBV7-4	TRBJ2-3	CASSLDRLSGGTTDTQYF	TGTGCCAGCAGCTTAGATCGGCTTAGCGGGGGAACTACAGATACGCAGTATTTT